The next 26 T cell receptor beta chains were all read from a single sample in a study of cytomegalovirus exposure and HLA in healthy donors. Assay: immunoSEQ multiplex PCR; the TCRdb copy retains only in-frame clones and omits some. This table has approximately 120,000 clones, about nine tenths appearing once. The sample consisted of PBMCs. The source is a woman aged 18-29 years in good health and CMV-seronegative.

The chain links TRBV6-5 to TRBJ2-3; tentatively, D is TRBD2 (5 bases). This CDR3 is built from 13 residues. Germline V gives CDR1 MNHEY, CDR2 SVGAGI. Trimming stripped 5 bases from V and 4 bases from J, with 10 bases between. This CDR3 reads CASSQYGADTQYF. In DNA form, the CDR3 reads TGTGCCAGCAGTCAATACGGGGCAGATACGCAGTATTTT.

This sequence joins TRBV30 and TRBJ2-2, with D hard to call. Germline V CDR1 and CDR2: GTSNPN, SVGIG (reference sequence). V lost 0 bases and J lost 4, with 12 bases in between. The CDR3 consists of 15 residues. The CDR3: CAWSVLSRGTGELFF. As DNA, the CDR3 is TGTGCCTGGAGTGTACTTTCTCGAGGCACCGGGGAGCTGTTTTTT.

The CDR3 region has the DNA TGTGCCAGCAACTCAGGGACAGCGTCTTATGGCTACACCTTC. Translation: CASNSGTASYGYTF. V and J are TRBV5-6 and TRBJ1-2; TRBD1 matches at 7 bases. Germline-derived CDR1 and CDR2 are SGHDT and YYEEEE. The trim removed 6 bases at V and 5 bases at J, leaving 10 bases unmatched. The CDR3 contains 14 residues.

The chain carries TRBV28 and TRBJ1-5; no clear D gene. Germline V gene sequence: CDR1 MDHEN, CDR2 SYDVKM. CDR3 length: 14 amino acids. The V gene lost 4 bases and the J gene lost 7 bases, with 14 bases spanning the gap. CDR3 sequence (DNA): TGTGCCAGCAGTTCCCGGGTGTACGAACAGCCCCAGCATTTT. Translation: CASSSRVYEQPQHF.

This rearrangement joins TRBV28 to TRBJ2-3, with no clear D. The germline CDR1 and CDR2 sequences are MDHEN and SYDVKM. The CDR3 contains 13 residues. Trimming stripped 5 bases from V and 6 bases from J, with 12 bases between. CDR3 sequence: CASSPDVRDTQYF. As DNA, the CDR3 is TGTGCCAGCAGTCCCGACGTCAGGGATACGCAGTATTTT.

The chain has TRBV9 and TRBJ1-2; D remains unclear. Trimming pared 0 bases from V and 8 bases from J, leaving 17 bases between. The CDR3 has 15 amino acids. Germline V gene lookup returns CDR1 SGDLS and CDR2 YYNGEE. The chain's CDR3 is CASSVDSGYLGGYTF. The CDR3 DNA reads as TGTGCCAGCAGCGTAGATTCGGGATATCTGGGAGGCTACACCTTC.

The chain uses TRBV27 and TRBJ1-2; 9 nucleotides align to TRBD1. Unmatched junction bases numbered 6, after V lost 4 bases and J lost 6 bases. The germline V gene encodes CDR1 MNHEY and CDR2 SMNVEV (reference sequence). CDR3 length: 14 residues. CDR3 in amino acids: CASSWGGQGNGYTF. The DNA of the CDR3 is TGTGCCAGCAGTTGGGGGGGACAGGGAAATGGCTACACCTTC.

This chain's CDR3 is CASSWTGTSNNEQFF. The CDR3 DNA sequence: TGTGCCAGCAGCTGGACCGGGACTAGTAACAATGAGCAGTTCTTC. The V call is TRBV27, the J call TRBJ2-1; 8 positions match TRBD2. Germline-derived CDR1 and CDR2 are MNHEY and SMNVEV (reference sequence). Losses at the gene ends were 6 bases for V and 5 bases for J; bases not matched to a gene: 9. The CDR3 loop spans 15 amino acids.

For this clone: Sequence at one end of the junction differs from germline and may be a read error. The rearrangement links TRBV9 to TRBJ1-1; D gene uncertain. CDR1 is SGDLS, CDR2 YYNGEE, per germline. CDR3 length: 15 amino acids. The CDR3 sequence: CASTVLQTGNTEAFF. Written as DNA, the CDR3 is TGTGCCAGCACCGTACTCCAAACGGGGAACACTGAAGCTTTCTTT.

The DNA for the CDR3 is TGTGCCTGGACAGGGGCGATCAATCAGCCCCAGCATTTT. Translating gives CAWTGAINQPQHF. The chain combines TRBV30 with TRBJ1-5; D perhaps matches TRBD1 (6 bases). The V end was cut by 4 bases, the J end by 3 bases, with 10 bases between. The CDR3 is 13 residues long. Germline V gene lookup returns CDR1 GTSNPN and CDR2 SVGIG (reference sequence).

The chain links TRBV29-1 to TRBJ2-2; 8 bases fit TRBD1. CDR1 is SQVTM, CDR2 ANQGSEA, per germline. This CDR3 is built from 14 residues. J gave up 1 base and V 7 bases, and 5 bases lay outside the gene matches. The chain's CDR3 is CSARTGQNTGELFF. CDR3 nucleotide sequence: TGCAGCGCAAGGACAGGGCAGAACACCGGGGAGCTGTTTTTT.

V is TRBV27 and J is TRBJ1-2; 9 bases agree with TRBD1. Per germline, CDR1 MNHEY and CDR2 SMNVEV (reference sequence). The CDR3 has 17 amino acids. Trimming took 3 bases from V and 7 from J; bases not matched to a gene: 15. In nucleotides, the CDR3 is TGTGCCAGCAGTTTTACCCCCGGGACAGGGAACGGAGGTGGCTACACCTTC. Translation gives CASSFTPGTGNGGGYTF.

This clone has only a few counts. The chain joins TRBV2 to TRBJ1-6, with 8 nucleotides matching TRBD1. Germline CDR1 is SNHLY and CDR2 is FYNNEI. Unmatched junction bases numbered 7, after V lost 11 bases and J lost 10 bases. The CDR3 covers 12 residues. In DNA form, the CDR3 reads TGTGCCCGACAGGGGCAAGGCTCACCCCTCCACTTT. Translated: CARQGQGSPLHF.

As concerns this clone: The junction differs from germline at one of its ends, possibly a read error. The CDR3 sequence: CASSEGGGRDLF. The CDR3 nucleotides are TGTGCCAGCAGTGAAGGGGGCGGGCGGGATCTGTTT. The rearrangement links TRBV2 to TRBJ1-1; D is possibly TRBD1 (5 bases). CDR3 length: 12 residues. The germline V gene has CDR1 SNHLY and CDR2 FYNNEI.

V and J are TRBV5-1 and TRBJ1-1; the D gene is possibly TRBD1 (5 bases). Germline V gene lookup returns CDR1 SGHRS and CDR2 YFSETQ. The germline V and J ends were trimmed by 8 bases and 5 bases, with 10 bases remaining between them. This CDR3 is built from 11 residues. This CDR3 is CASRGATEAFF. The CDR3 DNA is TGCGCCAGTAGGGGCGCGACTGAAGCTTTCTTT.

Written as DNA, the CDR3 is TGCGCCAGCAGCCCCACCGTCGTGGGGGGGCAATATGGCTACACCTTC. Encoded protein: CASSPTVVGGQYGYTF. The V gene is TRBV5-1, the J gene TRBJ1-2, with D possibly being TRBD1 (6 bases). Trimming shortened V by 4 bases and J by 5 bases, and 21 bases separated the two germline ends. CDR1 is SGHRS and CDR2 is YFSETQ in the germline V gene. The CDR3 is 16 residues long.

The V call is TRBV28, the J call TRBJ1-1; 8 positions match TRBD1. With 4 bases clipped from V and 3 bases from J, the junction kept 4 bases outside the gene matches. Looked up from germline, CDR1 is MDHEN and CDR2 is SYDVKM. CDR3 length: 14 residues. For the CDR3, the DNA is TGTGCCAGCAGTTCCCAGGGGGCCCACACTGAAGCTTTCTTT. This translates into CASSSQGAHTEAFF.

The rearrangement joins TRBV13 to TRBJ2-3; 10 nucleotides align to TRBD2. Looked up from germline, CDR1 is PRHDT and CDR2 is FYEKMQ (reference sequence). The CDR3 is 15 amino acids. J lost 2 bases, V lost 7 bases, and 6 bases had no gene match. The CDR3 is CASTPSGSLTDTQYF. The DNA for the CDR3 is TGTGCCAGCACCCCTAGCGGGAGCCTCACAGATACGCAGTATTTT.

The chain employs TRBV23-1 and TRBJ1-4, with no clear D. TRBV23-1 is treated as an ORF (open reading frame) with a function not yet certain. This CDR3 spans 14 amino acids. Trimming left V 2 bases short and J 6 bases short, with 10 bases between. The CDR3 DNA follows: TGCGCCAGCAGTCAAGGATCCGAGGATGAAAAACTGTTTTTT. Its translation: CASSQGSEDEKLFF.

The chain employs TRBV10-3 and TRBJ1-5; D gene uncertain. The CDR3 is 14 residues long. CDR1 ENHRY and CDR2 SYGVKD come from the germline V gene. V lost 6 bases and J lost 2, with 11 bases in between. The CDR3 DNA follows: TGTGCCATCAGAGGTGACGGAGGCAATCAGCCCCAGCATTTT. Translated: CAIRGDGGNQPQHF.

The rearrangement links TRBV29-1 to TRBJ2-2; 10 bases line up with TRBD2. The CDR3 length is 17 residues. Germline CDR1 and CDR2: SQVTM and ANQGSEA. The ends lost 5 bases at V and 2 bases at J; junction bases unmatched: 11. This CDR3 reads CSVRLAGVRINTGELFF. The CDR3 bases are TGCAGCGTTCGCCTAGCGGGGGTCCGTATAAACACCGGGGAGCTGTTTTTT.

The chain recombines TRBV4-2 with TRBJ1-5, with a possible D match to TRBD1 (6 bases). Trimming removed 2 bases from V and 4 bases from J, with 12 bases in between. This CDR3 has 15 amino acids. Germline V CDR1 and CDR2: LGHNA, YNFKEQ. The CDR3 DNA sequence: TGTGCCAGCAGCCAAAATCTCCAGGGGAATCAGCCCCAGCATTTT. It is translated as CASSQNLQGNQPQHF.

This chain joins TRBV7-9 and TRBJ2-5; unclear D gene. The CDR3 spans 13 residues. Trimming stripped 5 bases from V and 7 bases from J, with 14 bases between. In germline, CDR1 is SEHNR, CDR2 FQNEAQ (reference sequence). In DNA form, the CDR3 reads TGTGCCAGCAGCCCAGACTTGACTCGGACCCAGTACTTC. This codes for CASSPDLTRTQYF.

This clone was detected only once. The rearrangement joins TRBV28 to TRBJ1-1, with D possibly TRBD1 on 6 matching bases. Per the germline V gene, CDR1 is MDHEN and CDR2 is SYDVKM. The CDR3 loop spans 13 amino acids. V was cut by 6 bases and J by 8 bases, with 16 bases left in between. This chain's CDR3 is CASRLDRRGEAFF. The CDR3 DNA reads TGTGCCAGCAGACTCGACAGGCGGGGGGAAGCTTTCTTT.

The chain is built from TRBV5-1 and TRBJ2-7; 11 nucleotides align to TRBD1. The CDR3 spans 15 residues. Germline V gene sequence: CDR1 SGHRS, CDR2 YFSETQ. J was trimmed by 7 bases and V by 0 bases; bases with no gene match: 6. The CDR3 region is CASSLGGQGAGEQYF. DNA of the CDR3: TGCGCCAGCAGCTTGGGAGGACAGGGGGCGGGAGAGCAGTACTTC. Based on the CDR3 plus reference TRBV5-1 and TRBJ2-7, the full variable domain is KAGVTQTPRYLIKTRGQQVTLSCSPISGHRSVSWYQQTPGQGLQFLFEYFSETQRNKGNFPGRFSGRQFSNSRSEMNVSTLELGDSALYLCASSLGGQGAGEQYFGPGTRLTVT.

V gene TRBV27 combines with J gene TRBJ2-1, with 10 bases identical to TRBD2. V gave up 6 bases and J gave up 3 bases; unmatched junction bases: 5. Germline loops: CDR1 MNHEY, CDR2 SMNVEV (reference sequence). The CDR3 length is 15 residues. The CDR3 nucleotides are TGTGCCAGCAGACTTGCTAGCGGGGGCTACAATGAGCAGTTCTTC. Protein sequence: CASRLASGGYNEQFF.